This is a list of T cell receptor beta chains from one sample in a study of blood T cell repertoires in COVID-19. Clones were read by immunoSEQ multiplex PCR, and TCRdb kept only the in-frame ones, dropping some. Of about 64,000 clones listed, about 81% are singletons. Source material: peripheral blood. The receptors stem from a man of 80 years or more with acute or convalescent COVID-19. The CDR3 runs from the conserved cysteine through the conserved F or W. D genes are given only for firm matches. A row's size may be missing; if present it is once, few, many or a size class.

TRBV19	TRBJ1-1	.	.	CASSINNLNTEAFF	TGTGCCAGTAGTATCAACAACCTGAACACTGAAGCTTTCTTT
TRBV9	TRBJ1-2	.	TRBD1	CASSVGVTGGLGYTF	TGTGCCAGCAGCGTAGGGGTCACAGGGGGACTTGGCTACACCTTC
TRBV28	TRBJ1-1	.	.	CASSSRSTEAFF	TGTGCCAGCAGCTCCAGAAGCACTGAAGCTTTCTTT
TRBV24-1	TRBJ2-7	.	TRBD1	CATRGHEQYF	TGTGCCACTAGGGGGCACGAGCAGTACTTC
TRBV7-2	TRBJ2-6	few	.	CASSSRDPGANVLTF	TGTGCCAGCAGCTCCCGGGATCCTGGGGCCAACGTCCTGACTTTC
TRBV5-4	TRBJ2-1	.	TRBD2	CASSLGLGGDYNEQFF	TGTGCCAGCAGCTTGGGTCTTGGGGGGGATTACAATGAGCAGTTCTTC
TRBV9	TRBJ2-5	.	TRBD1	CASSKTGGWSQETQYF	TGTGCCAGCAGCAAGACAGGGGGCTGGAGCCAAGAGACCCAGTACTTC
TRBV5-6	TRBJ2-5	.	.	CASSDPGGSETQYF	TGTGCCAGCAGCGATCCAGGGGGGTCAGAGACCCAGTACTTC
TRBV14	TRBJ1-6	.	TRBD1	CASSIQGWLTLHF	TGTGCCAGCAGCATACAGGGGTGGTTGACCCTCCACTTT
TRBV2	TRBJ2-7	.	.	CASSAAGRYEQYF	TGTGCCAGCAGTGCGGCGGGGAGATACGAGCAGTACTTC
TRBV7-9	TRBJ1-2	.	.	CASSLSGQGMDGYTF	TGTGCCAGCAGCTTAAGCGGCCAGGGGATGGATGGCTACACCTTC
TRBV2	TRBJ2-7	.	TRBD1	CASRAGTGGYEQYF	TGTGCCAGCAGGGCCGGGACAGGCGGTTACGAGCAGTACTTC
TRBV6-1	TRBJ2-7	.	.	CASSEERSVAYEQYF	TGTGCCAGCAGTGAAGAGCGTTCGGTAGCCTACGAGCAGTACTTC
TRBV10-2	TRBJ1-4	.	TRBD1	CASRTMRRGQREKLFF	TGCGCCAGCAGAACCATGCGTAGGGGGCAGCGTGAAAAACTGTTTTTT
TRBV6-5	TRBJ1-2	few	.	CASSYGGYVGYTF	TGTGCCAGCAGTTACGGGGGCTACGTTGGCTACACCTTC
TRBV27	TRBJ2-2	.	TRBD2	CASSLRLAGGYGGGELFF	TGTGCCAGCAGTTTACGACTAGCGGGGGGGTACGGTGGCGGGGAGCTGTTTTTT
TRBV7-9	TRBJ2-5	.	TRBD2	CASSFGSGGEPQETQYF	TGTGCCAGCAGCTTCGGTAGCGGGGGGGAGCCGCAAGAGACCCAGTACTTC
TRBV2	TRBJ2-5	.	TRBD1	CASSRTGVETQYF	TGTGCCAGCAGTCGGACAGGGGTAGAGACCCAGTACTTC
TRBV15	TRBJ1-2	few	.	CATSRSVNYGYTF	TGTGCCACCAGCAGATCAGTTAACTATGGCTACACCTTC
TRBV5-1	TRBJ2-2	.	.	CASSEQGSTGELFF	TGCGCCAGCAGCGAACAGGGATCCACCGGGGAGCTGTTTTTT
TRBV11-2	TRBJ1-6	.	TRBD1	CASSSQRDRVHSPLHF	TGTGCCAGCAGCTCCCAACGGGACAGGGTTCATTCACCCCTCCACTTT
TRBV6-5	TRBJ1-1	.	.	CASSPTDILNTEAFF	TGTGCCAGCAGTCCTACGGACATTTTGAACACTGAAGCTTTCTTT